The 26 T cell receptor beta chains below come from one sample, sequenced in a study of vaccination and CD4 T cells after COVID-19. CD4+ T cells that had been cultured provided DNA sequenced with the Oncomine TCR Beta short-read assay. TCRdb called the PCR reads again in MiXCR, with one record for every CDR3 protein. The table records 2,500 to 3,500 distinct CDR3 sequences, over 75% of them present only once. Their target antigens are unknown. Treatment of the sample: roughly 10-day PBMC culture with coronavirus spike peptide pools or control peptides (ViraFEST assay). The sample comprised CD4+ T cells from blood, cultured in vitro. The receptors here all came from a human donor who had recovered from COVID-19.

This clonotype was observed once. The chain combines TRBV20-1 with TRBJ2-3; 10 bases fit TRBD2. Per the germline V gene, CDR1 is DFQATT and CDR2 is SNEGSKA (reference sequence). Germline trimming cut 3 bases from V and 1 base from J; bases unmatched to any gene: 4. The CDR3 has 15 residues. The CDR3 DNA reads TGCAGTGCTAGTGTCACTAGCGGGGGCACAGATACGCAGTATTTT. Residues: CSASVTSGGTDTQYF.

This CDR3 is CASRTGVYEQYF. The DNA of the CDR3 is TGTGCCAGCAGGACAGGGGTGTACGAGCAGTACTTC. The chain links TRBV6-1 to TRBJ2-7, with 8 bases identical to TRBD1. CDR3 length: 12 residues. With 6 bases clipped from V and 4 bases from J, the junction kept 2 bases outside the gene matches. Per the germline V gene, CDR1 is MNHNS and CDR2 is SASEGT.

As for this clonotype: Compared with germline, one end of the junction differs, possibly owing to a read error. The chain combines TRBV28 with TRBJ1-5; a weak D match, TRBD1 (6 bases). Per germline, CDR1 MDHEN and CDR2 SYDVKM. The CDR3 sequence is 11 residues long. CDR3 sequence: CASTSKGGGGF. The CDR3, as DNA: TGTGCCAGCACCAGCAAGGGGGGCGGGGGGTTT. The variable domain in full, with the rest retrieved from reference TRBV28 and TRBJ1-5, is DVKVTQSSRYLVKRTGEKVFLECVQDMDHENMFWYRQDPGLGLRLIYFSYDVKMKEKGDIPEGYSVSREKKERFSLILESASTNQTSMYLCASTSKGGGGFGDGTRLSIL.

This clonotype has a single count. This chain joins TRBV2 and TRBJ1-2; 7 bases agree with TRBD1. CDR3 length: 13 amino acids. Germline assignment: CDR1 SNHLY and CDR2 FYNNEI. After removal of 4 bases from V and 4 bases from J, the junction contained 3 bases not matched to a gene. The CDR3 DNA follows: TGTGCCAGCAGTGGACAGGGACCCTATGGCTACACCTTC. It is translated as CASSGQGPYGYTF.

The rearrangement joins TRBV21-1 to TRBJ1-3. TRBV21-1 is deemed a pseudogene. There are 15 residues in the CDR3. CDR3 bases: TGTGCCAGCAGATATAGACCCCAGTTGGGAAACACCATATATTTT. Translating it yields CASRYRPQLGNTIYF.

J is TRBJ2-5 and V is TRBV12-3 or TRBV12-4, with D perhaps given as TRBD1 or TRBD2 (5 bases each). CDR3 length: 13 residues. Trimming stripped 3 bases from V and 5 bases from J, with 10 bases between. CDR3 residues: CASSLGEVETQYF. The CDR3 DNA sequence: TGTGCCAGCAGTTTGGGGGAAGTGGAGACCCAGTACTTC.

This clonotype rates as medium-sized. This rearrangement joins TRBV6-2 or TRBV6-3 to TRBJ2-7, with 16 bases fitting TRBD2. Germline V gives CDR1 MNHEY, CDR2 SVGEGT. J lost 6 bases, V lost 1 base, and 9 bases had no gene match. This CDR3 comprises 18 residues. The chain's CDR3 is CASSYFGTSGGVPLEQYF. The CDR3 bases are TGTGCCAGCAGTTACTTTGGGACTAGCGGGGGGGTCCCCCTCGAGCAGTACTTC.

This clonotype is categorized as large. The CDR3 nucleotides read TGCGCCAGCAGCGGGGGACAGGGGAGTTTCGGCTACACCTTC. This codes for CASSGGQGSFGYTF. The chain joins TRBV5-1 to TRBJ1-2, with 10 nucleotides matching TRBD1. The germline gives CDR1 SGHRS, CDR2 YFSETQ. The V and J ends lost 4 bases and 8 bases, in that order; junction bases with no gene match: 8. This CDR3 has 14 residues.

This chain links TRBV20-1 with TRBJ1-3; unclear D gene. There are 14 residues in the CDR3. Germline V lookup: CDR1 DFQATT, CDR2 SNEGSKA (reference sequence). V lost 0 bases and J lost 4, with 10 bases in between. The CDR3 nucleotides read TGCAGTGCTAGAGATCGGGGTAGGGGAAACACCATATATTTT. Its translation: CSARDRGRGNTIYF.

This sequence joins TRBV6-2 or TRBV6-3 and TRBJ1-5, with a tentative D call TRBD1 (6 bases). Trimming removed 6 bases at V and 6 bases at J, with 15 bases between. The CDR3 contains 14 residues. Germline V gene lookup returns CDR1 MNHEY and CDR2 SVGEGT. In DNA, the CDR3 is TGTGCCAGCAGCCCAACGGCAGGGGTTCAGCCCCAGCATTTT. Its protein is CASSPTAGVQPQHF.

This clonotype qualifies as medium-sized. This chain uses TRBV10-3 with TRBJ1-4; 9 nucleotides match TRBD1. The CDR3 totals 13 residues. Germline V gives CDR1 ENHRY, CDR2 SYGVKD. J lost 6 bases, V lost 10 bases, and 6 bases had no gene match. In DNA, the CDR3 is TGTGCCACGGCGGGACAGGGAGATGAAAAACTGTTTTTT. This gives the protein CATAGQGDEKLFF.

V and J are TRBV7-9 and TRBJ1-1, with D perhaps matching TRBD1 (5 bases). The CDR3 consists of 13 residues. V dropped 4 bases and J dropped 4 bases, with 10 bases sitting between them. The germline gives CDR1 SEHNR, CDR2 FQNEAQ (reference sequence). The CDR3 region has the DNA TGTGCCAGCAGCTATCCGGGGGGCACTGAAGCTTTCTTT. Encoded protein: CASSYPGGTEAFF.

The chain has TRBV5-1 and TRBJ2-3; 12 nucleotides match TRBD2. J lost 5 bases, V lost 4 bases, and 5 bases had no gene match. CDR3 size: 15 residues. Germline V lookup: CDR1 SGHRS, CDR2 YFSETQ. CDR3 in DNA: TGCGCCAGCAGCACTCTAGCGGGGGGGCTAGATACGCAGTATTTT. Its protein is CASSTLAGGLDTQYF.

The chain recombines TRBV20-1 with TRBJ1-4; D unclear. The V end was cut by 3 bases, the J end by 8 bases, with 16 bases between. Germline assignment: CDR1 DFQATT and CDR2 SNEGSKA (reference sequence). This CDR3 region has 14 residues. CDR3 in amino acids: CSASRPPEREKLFF. As DNA, the CDR3 is TGCAGTGCTAGCAGACCTCCCGAAAGAGAAAAACTGTTTTTT.

This clonotype has a single count. V usage is TRBV19 and J usage is TRBJ2-3; D is possibly TRBD1 or TRBD2 (6 bases each). Trimming stripped 9 bases from V and 1 base from J, with 11 bases between. The CDR3 sequence is 13 residues long. From germline, CDR1 is LNHDA and CDR2 SQIVND (reference sequence). CDR3 sequence (DNA): TGTGCCAGCCAAAGGGGGGGCACAGATACGCAGTATTTT. As protein: CASQRGGTDTQYF.

This chain links TRBV7-6 with TRBJ2-7; no firm D call. Germline loops: CDR1 SGHVS, CDR2 FNYEAQ. Trimming took 1 base from V and 0 from J, leaving 10 bases between them. This CDR3 has 15 amino acids. As DNA, the CDR3 is TGTGCCAGCAGCTTAGGCCCACCCGTCTCCTACGAGCAGTACTTC. Amino acid sequence: CASSLGPPVSYEQYF.

The V and J genes are TRBV6-5 and TRBJ1-2; 7 bases are shared with TRBD1. Trimming at V came to 7 bases and at J to 4 bases, leaving 12 bases not matched to a gene. The CDR3 length is 15 residues. Germline CDR1 MNHEY, CDR2 SVGAGI. As DNA, the CDR3 is TGTGCCAGCACCCAGGGGGGCCATGCCCCCTATGGCTACACCTTC. Protein: CASTQGGHAPYGYTF.

The chain joins TRBV20-1 to TRBJ2-1, with 9 bases matching TRBD2. CDR3 length equals 16 residues. V dropped 6 bases and J dropped 9; count of bases not matched to a gene: 18. In germline, CDR1 is DFQATT, CDR2 SNEGSKA (reference sequence). The CDR3 DNA follows: TGCAGTGCCCCCCCAGCTAGCGGGGCATACAGGGGTGAGCAGTTCTTC. It specifies CSAPPASGAYRGEQFF.

This clonotype counts as large. The chain recombines TRBV28 with TRBJ2-2, with 8 bases aligning to TRBD1. Trimming removed 5 bases from V and 6 bases from J; junction bases left unmatched: 2. Per germline, CDR1 MDHEN and CDR2 SYDVKM. This CDR3 has 13 amino acids. This CDR3 reads CASSTTGAGELFF. Written as DNA, the CDR3 is TGTGCCAGCAGTACGACAGGGGCCGGGGAGCTGTTTTTT.

This clonotype was counted once. The rearrangement joins TRBV19 to TRBJ1-6; D gene uncertain. Per the germline V gene, CDR1 is LNHDA and CDR2 is SQIVND (reference sequence). The CDR3 has 14 amino acids. Trimming pared 3 bases from V and 7 bases from J, leaving 10 bases between. The CDR3 reads CASSIEGTNSPLHF. The CDR3, as DNA: TGTGCCAGTAGTATCGAGGGAACGAATTCACCCCTCCACTTT. Full variable domain (missing parts from reference TRBV19 and TRBJ1-6): DGGITQSPKYLFRKEGQNVTLSCEQNLNHDAMYWYRQDPGQGLRLIYYSQIVNDFQKGDIAEGYSVSREKKESFPLTVTSAQKNPTAFYLCASSIEGTNSPLHFGNGTRLTVT.

The chain carries TRBV24-1 and TRBJ2-3, with 14 bases matching TRBD2. CDR3 size: 15 residues. Looked up from germline, CDR1 is KGHDR and CDR2 is SFDVKD. Losses at the gene ends were 3 bases for V and 6 bases for J; bases not matched to a gene: 1. Written as DNA, the CDR3 is TGTGCCACCAGTGATCGGACTAGCGGGGGGGATACGCAGTATTTT. Its translation: CATSDRTSGGDTQYF.

The rearrangement uses TRBV10-1 and TRBJ1-2; D is ambiguous. This CDR3 is 15 amino acids long. V was pared by 8 bases and J by 6 bases, with 22 bases between. Germline CDR1 is WNHNN and CDR2 is SYGVQD (reference sequence). The CDR3 spells CASLVPGTLGNGYTF. CDR3 bases: TGCGCCAGCCTAGTTCCGGGCACGTTGGGGAATGGCTACACCTTC.

On this clonotype itself: At one end the junction does not follow the germline gene, possibly because of a read error. The chain couples TRBV6-1 to TRBJ1-5; 7 nucleotides line up with TRBD1. This CDR3 has 14 amino acids. Germline loops: CDR1 MNHNS, CDR2 SASEGT. The CDR3 reads CASSQQGSNQSQHF. The CDR3 DNA reads TGTGCCAGCAGTCAACAGGGGAGCAATCAGTCCCAGCATTTT.

The chain joins TRBV30 to TRBJ1-6; D is unresolved. The CDR3 loop spans 14 amino acids. Germline assignment: CDR1 GTSNPN and CDR2 SVGIG (reference sequence). Trimming removed 7 bases from V and 0 bases from J, with 10 bases in between. In DNA form, the CDR3 reads TGTGCCTCCGACATAGGCTCCTATAATTCACCCCTCCACTTT. This gives the protein CASDIGSYNSPLHF.

In DNA form, the CDR3 reads TGTGCCAGCAGCTTATGGGGGCGAGACACCGGGGAGCTGTTTTTT. It codes for CASSLWGRDTGELFF. The J gene is TRBJ2-2, the V gene TRBV7-2, with D tentatively TRBD1 (6 bases). The CDR3 loop spans 15 amino acids. Per the germline V gene, CDR1 is SGHTA and CDR2 is FQGNSA. Trimming shortened V by 2 bases and J by 3 bases, and 10 bases separated the two germline ends.

The chain carries TRBV27 and TRBJ1-2; TRBD1 might be the D (6 bases). V was trimmed by 3 bases and J by 2 bases, leaving 7 bases between them. Germline CDR1 is MNHEY and CDR2 is SMNVEV (reference sequence). The CDR3 runs to 13 residues. The CDR3 region has the DNA TGTGCCAGCAGTTTCAGGGGAAACTATGGCTACACCTTC. Amino acid sequence: CASSFRGNYGYTF.